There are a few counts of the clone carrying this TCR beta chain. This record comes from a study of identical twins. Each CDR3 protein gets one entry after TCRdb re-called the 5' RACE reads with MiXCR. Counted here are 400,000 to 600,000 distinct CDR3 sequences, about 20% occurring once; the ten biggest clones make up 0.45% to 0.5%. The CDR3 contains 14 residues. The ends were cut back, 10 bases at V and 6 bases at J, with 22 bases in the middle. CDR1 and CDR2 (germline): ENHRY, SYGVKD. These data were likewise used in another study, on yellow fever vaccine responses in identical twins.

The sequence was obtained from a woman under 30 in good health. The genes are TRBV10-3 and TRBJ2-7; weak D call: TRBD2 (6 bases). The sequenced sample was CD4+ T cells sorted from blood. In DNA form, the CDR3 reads TGTGCCACATTACCGGGACTGACCCTAGGCGAGCAGTACTTC. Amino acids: CATLPGLTLGEQYF.